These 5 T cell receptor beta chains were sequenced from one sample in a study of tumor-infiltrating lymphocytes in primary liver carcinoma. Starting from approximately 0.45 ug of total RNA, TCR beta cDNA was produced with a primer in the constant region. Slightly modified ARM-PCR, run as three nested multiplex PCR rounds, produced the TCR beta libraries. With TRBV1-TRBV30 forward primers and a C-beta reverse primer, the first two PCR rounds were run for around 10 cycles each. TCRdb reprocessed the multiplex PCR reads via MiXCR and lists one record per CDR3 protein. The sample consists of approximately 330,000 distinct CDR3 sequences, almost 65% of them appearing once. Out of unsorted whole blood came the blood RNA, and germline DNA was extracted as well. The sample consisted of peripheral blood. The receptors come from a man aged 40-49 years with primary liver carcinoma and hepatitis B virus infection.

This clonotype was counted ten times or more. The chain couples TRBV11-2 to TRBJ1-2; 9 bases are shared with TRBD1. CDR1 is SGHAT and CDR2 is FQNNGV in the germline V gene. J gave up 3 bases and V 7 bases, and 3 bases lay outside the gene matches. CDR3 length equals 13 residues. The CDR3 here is CASKWTGDYGYTF. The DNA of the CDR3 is TGTGCCAGCAAGTGGACAGGGGACTATGGCTACACCTTC.

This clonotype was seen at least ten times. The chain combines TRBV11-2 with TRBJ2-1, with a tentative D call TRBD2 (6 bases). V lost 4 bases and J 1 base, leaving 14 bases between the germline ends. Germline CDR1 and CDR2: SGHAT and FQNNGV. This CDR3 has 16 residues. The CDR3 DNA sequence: TGTGCCAGCAGCTGGGACCCCGGGGGTTCCTACAATGAGCAGTTCTTC. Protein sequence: CASSWDPGGSYNEQFF.

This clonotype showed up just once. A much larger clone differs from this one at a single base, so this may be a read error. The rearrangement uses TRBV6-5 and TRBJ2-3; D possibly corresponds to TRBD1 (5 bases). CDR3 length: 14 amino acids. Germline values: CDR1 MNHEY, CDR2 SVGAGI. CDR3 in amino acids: CANSYNDRTDTQYF. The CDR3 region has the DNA TGTGCCAACAGTTACAACGACAGAACAGATACGCAGTATTTT.

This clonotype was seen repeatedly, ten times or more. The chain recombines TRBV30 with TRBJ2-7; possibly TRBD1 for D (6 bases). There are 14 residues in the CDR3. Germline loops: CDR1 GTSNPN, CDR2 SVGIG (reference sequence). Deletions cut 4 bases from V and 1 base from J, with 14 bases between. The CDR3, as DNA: TGTGCCTGGAACACCGGGACATTTTCCTACGAGCAGTACTTC. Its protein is CAWNTGTFSYEQYF.

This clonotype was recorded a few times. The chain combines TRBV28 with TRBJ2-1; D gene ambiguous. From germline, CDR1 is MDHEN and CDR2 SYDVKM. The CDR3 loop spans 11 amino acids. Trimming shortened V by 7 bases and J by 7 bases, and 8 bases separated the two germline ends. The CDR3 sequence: CASTIGNEQFF. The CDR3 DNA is TGTGCCAGCACCATTGGGAATGAGCAGTTCTTC.